This T cell receptor (beta chain) was obtained from a study of Graves' ophthalmopathy and Graves' hyperthyroidism. Ineligible for inclusion were patients with other autoimmune diseases, uncontrolled infections, pregnancy or lactation. Orbital computed tomography, thyroid ultrasound, TRAb, serum thyroxine and clinical symptoms formed the basis of diagnosis. The germline V gene encodes CDR1 SGHNT and CDR2 YYREEE (reference sequence). The V segment lost 0 bases and the J segment 4 bases; nucleotides outside the gene matches: 2. The CDR3 extends over 17 amino acids. RNA transcripts served as template for amplifying TCR beta CDR3 sequences. Second-round multiplex PCR came after first-round RT-PCR with HTBI primers. TCRdb itself ran the multiplex PCR reads through MiXCR, one entry per CDR3 protein. The sample yields around 590,000 distinct CDR3 sequences, roughly 40% seen once.

The chain recombines TRBV5-4 with TRBJ2-2, with 14 bases fitting TRBD2. The receptor comes from an adult man with Graves' hyperthyroidism. Sequenced input: peripheral blood or thyroid tissue (not recorded which). The CDR3 sequence is CASSLAGLAGVTGELFF. CDR3 nucleotide sequence: TGTGCCAGCAGCTTGGCGGGACTAGCGGGAGTCACCGGGGAGCTGTTTTTT.